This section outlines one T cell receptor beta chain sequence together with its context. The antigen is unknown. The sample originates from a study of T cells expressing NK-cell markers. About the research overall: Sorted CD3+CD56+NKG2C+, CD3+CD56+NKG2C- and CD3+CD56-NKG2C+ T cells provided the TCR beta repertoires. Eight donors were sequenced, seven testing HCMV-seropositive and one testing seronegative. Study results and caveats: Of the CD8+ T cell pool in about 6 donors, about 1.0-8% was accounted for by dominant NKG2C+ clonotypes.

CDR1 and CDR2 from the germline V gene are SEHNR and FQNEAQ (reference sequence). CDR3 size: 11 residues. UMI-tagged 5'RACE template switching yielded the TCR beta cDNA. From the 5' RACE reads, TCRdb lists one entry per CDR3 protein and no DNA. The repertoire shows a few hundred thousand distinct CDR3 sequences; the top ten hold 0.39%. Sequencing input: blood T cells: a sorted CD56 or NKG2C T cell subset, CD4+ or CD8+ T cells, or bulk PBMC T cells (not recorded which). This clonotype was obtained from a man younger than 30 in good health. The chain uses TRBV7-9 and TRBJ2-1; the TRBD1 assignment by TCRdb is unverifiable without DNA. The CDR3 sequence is CASTGMDEQFF.